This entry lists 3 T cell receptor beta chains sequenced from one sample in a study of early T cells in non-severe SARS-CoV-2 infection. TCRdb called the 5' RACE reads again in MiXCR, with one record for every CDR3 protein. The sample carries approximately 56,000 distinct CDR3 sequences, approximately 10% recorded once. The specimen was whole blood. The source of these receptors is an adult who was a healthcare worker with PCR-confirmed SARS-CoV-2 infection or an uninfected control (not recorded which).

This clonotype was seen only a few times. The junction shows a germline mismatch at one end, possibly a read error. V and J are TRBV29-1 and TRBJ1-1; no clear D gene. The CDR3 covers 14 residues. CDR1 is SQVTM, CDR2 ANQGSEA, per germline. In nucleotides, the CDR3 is TGCAGCGCCTCACCGGCAGGCTTGAACTCTGAAGCTTTCTTT. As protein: CSASPAGLNSEAFF.

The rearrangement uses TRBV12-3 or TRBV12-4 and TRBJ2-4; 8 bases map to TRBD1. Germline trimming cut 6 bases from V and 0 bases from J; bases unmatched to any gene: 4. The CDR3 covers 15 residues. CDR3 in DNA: TGTGCCAGCAGCTATCAGGGGGCAGCCAAAAACATTCAGTACTTC. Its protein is CASSYQGAAKNIQYF.

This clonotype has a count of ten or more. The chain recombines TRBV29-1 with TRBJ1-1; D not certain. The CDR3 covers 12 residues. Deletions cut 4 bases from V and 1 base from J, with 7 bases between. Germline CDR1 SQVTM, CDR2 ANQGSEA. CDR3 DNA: TGCAGCGTTGCCCGGCCGAACACTGAAGCTTTCTTT. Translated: CSVARPNTEAFF.